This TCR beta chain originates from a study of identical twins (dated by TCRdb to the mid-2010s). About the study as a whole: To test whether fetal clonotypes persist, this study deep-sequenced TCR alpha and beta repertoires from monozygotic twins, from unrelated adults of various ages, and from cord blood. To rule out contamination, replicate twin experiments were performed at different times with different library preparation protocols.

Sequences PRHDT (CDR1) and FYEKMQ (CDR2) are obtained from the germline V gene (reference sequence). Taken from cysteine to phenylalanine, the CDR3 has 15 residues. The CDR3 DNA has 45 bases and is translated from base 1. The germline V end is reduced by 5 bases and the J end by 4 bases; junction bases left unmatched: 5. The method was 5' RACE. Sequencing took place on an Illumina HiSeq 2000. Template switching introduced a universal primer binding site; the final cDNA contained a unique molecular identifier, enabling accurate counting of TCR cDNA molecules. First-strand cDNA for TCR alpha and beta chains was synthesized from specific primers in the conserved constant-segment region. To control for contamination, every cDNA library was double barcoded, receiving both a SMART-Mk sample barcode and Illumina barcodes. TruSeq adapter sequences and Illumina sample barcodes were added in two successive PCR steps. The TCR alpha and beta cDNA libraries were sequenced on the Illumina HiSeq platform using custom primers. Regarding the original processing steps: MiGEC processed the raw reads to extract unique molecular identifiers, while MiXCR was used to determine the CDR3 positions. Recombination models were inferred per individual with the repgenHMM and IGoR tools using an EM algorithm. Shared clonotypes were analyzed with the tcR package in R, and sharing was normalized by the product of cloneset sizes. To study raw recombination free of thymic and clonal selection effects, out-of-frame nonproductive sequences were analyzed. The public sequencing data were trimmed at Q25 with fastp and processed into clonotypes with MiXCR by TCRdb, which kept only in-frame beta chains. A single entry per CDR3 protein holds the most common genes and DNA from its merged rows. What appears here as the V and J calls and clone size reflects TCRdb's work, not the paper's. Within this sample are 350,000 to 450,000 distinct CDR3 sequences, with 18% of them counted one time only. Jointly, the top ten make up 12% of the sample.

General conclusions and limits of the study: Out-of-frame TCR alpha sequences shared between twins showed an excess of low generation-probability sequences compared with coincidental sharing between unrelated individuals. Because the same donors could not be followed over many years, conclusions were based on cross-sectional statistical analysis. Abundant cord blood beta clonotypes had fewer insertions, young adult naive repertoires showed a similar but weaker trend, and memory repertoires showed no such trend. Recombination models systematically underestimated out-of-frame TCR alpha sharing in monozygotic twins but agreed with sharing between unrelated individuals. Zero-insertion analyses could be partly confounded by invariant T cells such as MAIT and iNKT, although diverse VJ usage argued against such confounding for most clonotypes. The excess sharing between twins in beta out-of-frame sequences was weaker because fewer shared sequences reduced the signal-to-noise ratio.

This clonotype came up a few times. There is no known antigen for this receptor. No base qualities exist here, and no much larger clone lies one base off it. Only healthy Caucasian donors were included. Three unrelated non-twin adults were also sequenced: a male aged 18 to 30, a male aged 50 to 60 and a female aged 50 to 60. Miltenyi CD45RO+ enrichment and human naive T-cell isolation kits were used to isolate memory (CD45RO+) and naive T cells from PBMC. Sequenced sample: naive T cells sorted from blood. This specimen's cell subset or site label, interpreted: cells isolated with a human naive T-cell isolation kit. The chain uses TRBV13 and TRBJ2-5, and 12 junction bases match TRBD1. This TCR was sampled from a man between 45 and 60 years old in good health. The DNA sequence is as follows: TGTGCCAGCAGCAGGGACAGGGGGCTCGGAGAGACCCAGTACTTC. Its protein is CASSRDRGLGETQYF.